Below, 15 T cell receptor beta chains from the same sample are listed, as sequenced in a study of low-dose radiotherapy and immunotherapy resistance in tumors. Over roughly 18 PCR cycles, TCRs were amplified from a constant-region primer and V-primer adapter. Via MiXCR, TCRdb re-called the reads, giving one row per CDR3 protein. The top ten hold 7% to 10% of the sample, which has some 52,000 distinct CDR3 sequences, approximately 31% seen once. Stated time point: after trial treatment. Treatment given: LDRT plus nivolumab, ipilimumab, low-dose cyclophosphamide and aspirin (RACIN trial). The sequenced sample was PBMCs, obtained after low-dose radiotherapy plus immunotherapy. The receptors derive from a male donor with rectosigmoid adenocarcinoma.

Concerning this clonotype itself: With only one base between it and a far larger clone, this is likely a read error. V gene TRBV12-3 or TRBV12-4 combines with J gene TRBJ2-4; 11 bases are a match to TRBD2. This CDR3 spans 20 amino acids. The V gene end was trimmed by 6 bases and the J gene end by 13 bases; junction bases not matched to a gene: 29. The CDR3 spells CASSRRPAFLGTSGDNEQYF. CDR3 nucleotides: TGTGCCAGCAGCCGCCGTCCCGCCTTTCTTGGGACTAGCGGCGACAATGAGCAGTACTTC.

This chain links TRBV11-3 with TRBJ2-2; D is perhaps TRBD1 or TRBD2 (7 bases each). There are 16 residues in the CDR3. Germline loops: CDR1 SGHNT, CDR2 YENEEA. Trimming removed 0 bases from V and 4 bases from J, with 12 bases in between. The CDR3, as DNA: TGTGCCAGCAGCTTAGATCAGGGGGGGGGCACCGGGGAGCTGTTTTTT. It translates to CASSLDQGGGTGELFF. The complete variable domain, with remaining parts taken from reference TRBV11-3 and TRBJ2-2, reads EAGVVQSPRYKIIEKKQPVAFWCNPISGHNTLYWYLQNLGQGPELLIRYENEEAVDDSQLPKDRFSAERLKGVDSTLKIQPAELGDSAVYLCASSLDQGGGTGELFFGEGSRLTVL.

This clonotype has a count of ten or more. The chain has TRBV11-2 and TRBJ2-7; no reliable D call. Looked up from germline, CDR1 is SGHAT and CDR2 is FQNNGV. This CDR3 contains 13 residues. The V end lost 8 bases, the J end lost 3 bases, and 14 bases lay between the germline ends. In DNA, the CDR3 is TGTGCCAGCGAAGGGATCAACGTCTACGAGCAGTACTTC. Translated, it gives CASEGINVYEQYF.

To note about this clonotype: A far larger clone is a single base away, which makes a read error likely. Since the CDR3 does not end with the conserved phenylalanine or tryptophan, this likely comes from a read error. The chain carries TRBV7-2 and TRBJ2-1; TRBD2 matches at 7 bases. The V gene end was trimmed by 4 bases and the J gene end by 6 bases; junction bases not matched to a gene: 3. The CDR3 length is 13 residues. Germline CDR1 and CDR2: SGHTA and FQGNSA. The chain's CDR3 is CASSSWTSNEQFL. The CDR3 coding sequence is TGTGCCAGCAGCTCCTGGACTAGCAATGAGCAGTTCTTA.

The rearrangement uses TRBV5-4 and TRBJ2-5; 8 nucleotides match TRBD2. Germline CDR1 reads SGHNT; CDR2 reads YYREEE (reference sequence). Losses at the gene ends were 7 bases for V and 1 base for J; bases not matched to a gene: 3. The CDR3 has 13 amino acids. CDR3 protein: CASGSGGQETQYF. The CDR3 nucleotides read TGTGCCAGCGGAAGCGGGGGCCAAGAGACCCAGTACTTC.

This clonotype ranks as medium-sized. V is TRBV28 and J is TRBJ1-2; 9 bases line up with TRBD1. Losses at the gene ends were 11 bases for V and 8 bases for J; bases not matched to a gene: 6. The CDR3 extends over 11 amino acids. The germline V gene has CDR1 MDHEN and CDR2 SYDVKM. The CDR3 DNA reads TGTGCCGTAACGGGGACAGGGGGCTACACCTTC. Translation: CAVTGTGGYTF.

There are many counts of this clonotype. This rearrangement joins TRBV29-1 to TRBJ2-5, with D tentatively TRBD1 (6 bases). The V end lost 3 bases, the J end lost 4 bases, and 9 bases lay between the germline ends. This CDR3 region has 12 residues. Germline CDR1 SQVTM, CDR2 ANQGSEA. The CDR3 DNA follows: TGCAGCGTTGACCAGGGGCGAGAGACCCAGTACTTC. It encodes CSVDQGRETQYF.

In its sample, this clonotype was seen once. The V and J genes are TRBV7-2 and TRBJ1-1; no reliable D call. V gave up 1 base and J gave up 7 bases, with 7 bases separating them. The CDR3 runs to 12 residues. The germline V gene encodes CDR1 SGHTA and CDR2 FQGNSA. The CDR3, as DNA: TGTGCCAGCAGCTTAGGGTTAAATGAAGCTTTCTTT. This gives the protein CASSLGLNEAFF.

This clonotype was detected many times. The chain has TRBV4-1 and TRBJ2-3, with 13 nucleotides matching TRBD2. Germline loops: CDR1 MGHRA, CDR2 YSYEKL. This CDR3 comprises 19 residues. The V gene end was trimmed by 3 bases and the J gene end by 5 bases; junction bases not matched to a gene: 14. Written as DNA, the CDR3 is TGCGCCAGCAGCCATCCCTTTCTGACTAGCGGGAGGAAGGGAGATACGCAGTATTTT. This codes for CASSHPFLTSGRKGDTQYF.

This chain joins TRBV2 and TRBJ2-7; D gene uncertain. Germline CDR1 and CDR2: SNHLY and FYNNEI. Trimming removed 6 bases at V and 4 bases at J, with 16 bases between. The CDR3 loop spans 14 amino acids. The CDR3, as DNA: TGTGCCAGCAGCCAAGATCTGGGCTATTACGAGCAGTACTTC. This sequence encodes CASSQDLGYYEQYF.

The J gene is TRBJ2-5, the V gene TRBV5-6; the match to TRBD2 covers 7 bases. The CDR3 runs 14 residues. V lost 4 bases, J lost 1 base, and 4 bases stayed unmatched. CDR1 SGHDT and CDR2 YYEEEE come from the germline V gene. CDR3 amino acids: CASSQTSFQETQYF. In DNA, the CDR3 is TGTGCCAGCAGCCAGACTAGCTTCCAAGAGACCCAGTACTTC.

A few counts support this clonotype. The chain is built from TRBV30 and TRBJ1-1; D remains ambiguous. The V gene's germline CDR1 is GTSNPN and CDR2 SVGIG (reference sequence). The CDR3 totals 11 residues. V lost 2 bases and J lost 8, with 9 bases in between. The CDR3 sequence: CAWSSLVEAFF. The CDR3 DNA sequence: TGTGCCTGGAGTTCTCTGGTGGAAGCTTTCTTT.

This chain joins TRBV7-8 and TRBJ1-3; no clear D. The CDR3 contains 12 residues. The germline V gene has CDR1 SGHVS and CDR2 FQNEAQ. The V gene lost 6 bases and the J gene lost 4 bases, with 7 bases spanning the gap. Here the CDR3 DNA reads TGTGCCAGCAGGCAAACGGGAAACACCATATATTTT. Translating it yields CASRQTGNTIYF.

Many counts were recorded for this clonotype. The chain joins TRBV10-2 to TRBJ1-2; 7 bases are a match to TRBD1. Trimming took 7 bases from V and 2 from J; bases not matched to a gene: 7. This CDR3 comprises 14 residues. Per germline, CDR1 WSHSY and CDR2 SAAADI. The CDR3 spells CASTGTAGNYGYTF. The CDR3 coding sequence is TGCGCCAGCACAGGGACAGCTGGAAACTATGGCTACACCTTC.

This clonotype was counted many times. The chain links TRBV29-1 to TRBJ1-4, with 7 bases that match TRBD1. Germline lookup yields CDR1 SQVTM and CDR2 ANQGSEA. V shed 6 bases, J shed 3 bases, and the junction held 7 bases outside the gene matches. The CDR3 extends over 14 amino acids. The CDR3: CSVRGGGPNEKLFF. For the CDR3, the DNA is TGCAGCGTCAGGGGAGGGGGCCCTAATGAAAAACTGTTTTTT.